This T cell receptor beta chain was profiled in a study of blood T cell repertoires in COVID-19. At the level of the study: PBMCs, B-cell-depleted T cells, or T cells provided the cDNA or gDNA that made up the material.

This CDR3 comprises 15 residues. Germline CDR1 and CDR2: LNHDA and SQIVND (reference sequence). V gave up 7 bases and J gave up 0 bases, with 13 bases separating them. Recruited during active infection, patients (from Seattle) were subsequently followed longitudinally. This clone was detected a few times. Here immunoSEQ multiplex PCR was the method, and the copy in TCRdb shows in-frame clones only, minus some. In the table there are around 320,000 clones, roughly nine tenths of which are singletons. The TCR originated in a woman under 40 with COVID-19, enrolled during active disease. The gene calls are TRBV19 and TRBJ1-5, with D hard to call. Sequenced: peripheral blood. DNA for the CDR3: TGTGCCAGTACCTCATTCGGGAGTAGCAATCAGCCCCAGCATTTT. Protein product: CASTSFGSSNQPQHF.